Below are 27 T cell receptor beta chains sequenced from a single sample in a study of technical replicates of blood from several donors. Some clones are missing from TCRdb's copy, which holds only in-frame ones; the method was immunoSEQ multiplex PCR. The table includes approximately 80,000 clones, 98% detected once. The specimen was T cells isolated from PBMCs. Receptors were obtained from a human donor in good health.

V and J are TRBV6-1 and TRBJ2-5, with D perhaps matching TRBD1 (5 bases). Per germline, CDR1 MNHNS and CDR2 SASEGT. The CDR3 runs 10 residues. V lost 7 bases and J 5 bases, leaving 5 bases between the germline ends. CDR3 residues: CASTGETQYF. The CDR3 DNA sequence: TGTGCCAGCACAGGGGAGACCCAGTACTTC.

The CDR3 sequence: CASSFYSSYEQYF. Written as DNA, the CDR3 is TGTGCCAGCAGCTTTTACAGTTCCTACGAGCAGTACTTC. J is TRBJ2-7 and V is TRBV5-5; D is undetermined. Germline V gene sequence: CDR1 SGHKS, CDR2 YYEKEE (reference sequence). With 2 bases removed from V and 1 base from J, the gap between germline ends came to 7 bases. The CDR3 consists of 13 residues.

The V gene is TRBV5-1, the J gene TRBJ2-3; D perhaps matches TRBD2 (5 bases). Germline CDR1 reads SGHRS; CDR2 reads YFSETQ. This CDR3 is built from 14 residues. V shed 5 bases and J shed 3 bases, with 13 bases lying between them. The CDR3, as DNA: TGCGCCAGCAGAATGGGAGCCTTAACAGATACGCAGTATTTT. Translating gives CASRMGALTDTQYF. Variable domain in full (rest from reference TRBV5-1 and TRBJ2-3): KAGVTQTPRYLIKTRGQQVTLSCSPISGHRSVSWYQQTPGQGLQFLFEYFSETQRNKGNFPGRFSGRQFSNSRSEMNVSTLELGDSALYLCASRMGALTDTQYFGPGTRLTVL.

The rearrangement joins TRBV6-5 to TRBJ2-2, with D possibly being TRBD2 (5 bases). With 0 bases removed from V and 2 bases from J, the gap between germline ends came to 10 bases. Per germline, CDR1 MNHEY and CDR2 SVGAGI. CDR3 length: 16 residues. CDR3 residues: CASSYSGGFNTGELFF. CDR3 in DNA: TGTGCCAGCAGTTACTCTGGAGGTTTTAACACCGGGGAGCTGTTTTTT.

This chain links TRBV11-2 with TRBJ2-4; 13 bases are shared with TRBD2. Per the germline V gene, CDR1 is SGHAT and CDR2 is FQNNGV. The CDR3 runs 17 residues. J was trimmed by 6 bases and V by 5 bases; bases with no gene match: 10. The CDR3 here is CASSPDGLAGVRNIQYF. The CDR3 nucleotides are TGTGCCAGCAGCCCCGACGGACTAGCGGGAGTTCGAAACATTCAGTACTTC. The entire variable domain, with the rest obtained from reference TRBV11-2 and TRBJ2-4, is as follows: EAGVAQSPRYKIIEKRQSVAFWCNPISGHATLYWYQQILGQGPKLLIQFQNNGVVDDSQLPKDRFSAERLKGVDSTLKIQPAKLEDSAVYLCASSPDGLAGVRNIQYFGAGTRLSVL.

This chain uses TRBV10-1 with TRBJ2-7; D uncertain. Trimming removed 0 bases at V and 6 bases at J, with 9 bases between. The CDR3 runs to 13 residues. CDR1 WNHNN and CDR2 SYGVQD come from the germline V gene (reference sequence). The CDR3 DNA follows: TGCGCCAGCAGTGAGTCTACAGCCTCCGAGCAGTACTTC. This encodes CASSESTASEQYF.

DNA for the CDR3: TGTGCCAGCAGTGAATTAGGAGGGTCCGGGGAGCTGTTTTTT. The encoded protein is CASSELGGSGELFF. V gene TRBV6-1 combines with J gene TRBJ2-2; maybe TRBD2 (6 bases). V was pared by 2 bases and J by 6 bases, with 10 bases between. Germline V CDR1 and CDR2: MNHNS, SASEGT. The CDR3 length is 14 residues.

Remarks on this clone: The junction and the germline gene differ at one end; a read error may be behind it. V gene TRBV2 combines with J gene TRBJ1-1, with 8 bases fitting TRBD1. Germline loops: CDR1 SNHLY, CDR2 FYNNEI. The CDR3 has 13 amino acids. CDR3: CASNGQGNTEAFF. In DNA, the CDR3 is TGTGCGAGCAACGGACAGGGTAACACTGAAGCTTTCTTT.

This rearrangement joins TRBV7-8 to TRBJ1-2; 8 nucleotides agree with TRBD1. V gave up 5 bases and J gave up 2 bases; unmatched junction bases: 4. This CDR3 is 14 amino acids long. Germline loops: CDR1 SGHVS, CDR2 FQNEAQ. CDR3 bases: TGTGCCAGCAGCACCCGGGACAGGAACTATGGCTACACCTTC. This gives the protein CASSTRDRNYGYTF.

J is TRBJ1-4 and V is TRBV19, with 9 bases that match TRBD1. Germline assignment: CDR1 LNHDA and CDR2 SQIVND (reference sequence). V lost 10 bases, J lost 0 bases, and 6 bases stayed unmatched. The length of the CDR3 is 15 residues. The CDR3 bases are TGTGCCACTATGGACAGGGGAACAACTAATGAAAAACTGTTTTTT. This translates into CATMDRGTTNEKLFF. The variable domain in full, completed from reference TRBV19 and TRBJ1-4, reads DGGITQSPKYLFRKEGQNVTLSCEQNLNHDAMYWYRQDPGQGLRLIYYSQIVNDFQKGDIAEGYSVSREKKESFPLTVTSAQKNPTAFYLCATMDRGTTNEKLFFGSGTQLSVL.

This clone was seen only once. The CDR3 region has the DNA TGTGCCAGCAGGACAGGGGCTTCTTCGAACACTGAAGCTTTCTTT. It translates to CASRTGASSNTEAFF. The chain employs TRBV28 and TRBJ1-1, with 8 bases matching TRBD1. CDR3 length: 15 residues. Germline CDR1 MDHEN, CDR2 SYDVKM. V lost 6 bases to trimming and J lost 1 base; unmatched junction nucleotides: 7.

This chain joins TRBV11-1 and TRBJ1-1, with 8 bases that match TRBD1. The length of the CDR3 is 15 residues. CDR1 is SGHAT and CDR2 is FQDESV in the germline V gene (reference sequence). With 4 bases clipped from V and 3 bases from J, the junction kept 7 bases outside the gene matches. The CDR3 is CASSSPGTGDTEAFF. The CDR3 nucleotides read TGTGCCAGCAGCTCCCCCGGGACAGGAGACACTGAAGCTTTCTTT.

CDR3 in DNA: TGTGCCAGCAGCTTAGCGGCCCTAGGCTACGAGCAGTACTTC. Its protein is CASSLAALGYEQYF. V gene TRBV7-6 combines with J gene TRBJ2-7; no reliable D call. The V end lost 0 bases, the J end lost 3 bases, and 9 bases lay between the germline ends. The germline V gene encodes CDR1 SGHVS and CDR2 FNYEAQ. The CDR3 spans 14 residues.

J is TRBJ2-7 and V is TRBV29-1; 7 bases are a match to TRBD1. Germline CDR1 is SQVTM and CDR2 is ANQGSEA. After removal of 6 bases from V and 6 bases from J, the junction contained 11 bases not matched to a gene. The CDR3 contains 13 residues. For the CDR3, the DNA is TGCAGCGTGCCTAACCCGACAGGGTCCGAGCAGTACTTC. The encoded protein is CSVPNPTGSEQYF.

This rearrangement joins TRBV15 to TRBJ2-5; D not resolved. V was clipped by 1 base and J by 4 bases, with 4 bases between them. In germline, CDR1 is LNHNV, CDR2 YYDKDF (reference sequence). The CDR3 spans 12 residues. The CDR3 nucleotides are TGTGCCACCAGCAGAGGGAGAGAGACCCAGTACTTC. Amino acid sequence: CATSRGRETQYF.

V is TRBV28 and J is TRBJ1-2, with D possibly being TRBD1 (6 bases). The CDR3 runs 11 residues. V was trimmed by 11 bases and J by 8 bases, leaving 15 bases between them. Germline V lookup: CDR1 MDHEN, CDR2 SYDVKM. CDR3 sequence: CAALQGRGYTF. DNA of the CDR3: TGTGCCGCCCTACAGGGACGGGGCTACACCTTC.

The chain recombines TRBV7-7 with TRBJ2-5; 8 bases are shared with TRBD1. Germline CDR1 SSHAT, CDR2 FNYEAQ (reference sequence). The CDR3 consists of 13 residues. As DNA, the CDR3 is TGTGCTAGCGGCGGACAGGGTGGGGAGACCCAGTACTTC. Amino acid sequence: CASGGQGGETQYF.

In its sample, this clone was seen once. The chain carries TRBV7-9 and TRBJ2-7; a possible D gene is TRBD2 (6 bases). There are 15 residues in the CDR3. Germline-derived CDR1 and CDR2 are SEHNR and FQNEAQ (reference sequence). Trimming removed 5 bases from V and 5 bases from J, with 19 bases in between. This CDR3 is CASSPGGRGRDEQYF. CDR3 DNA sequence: TGTGCCAGCAGCCCCGGCGGGCGGGGAAGAGACGAGCAGTACTTC.

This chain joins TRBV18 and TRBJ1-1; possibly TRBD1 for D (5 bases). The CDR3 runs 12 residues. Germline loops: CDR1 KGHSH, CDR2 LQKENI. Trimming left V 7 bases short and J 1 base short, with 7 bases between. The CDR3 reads CASWQGNTEAFF. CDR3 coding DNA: TGTGCCAGCTGGCAGGGGAACACTGAAGCTTTCTTT.

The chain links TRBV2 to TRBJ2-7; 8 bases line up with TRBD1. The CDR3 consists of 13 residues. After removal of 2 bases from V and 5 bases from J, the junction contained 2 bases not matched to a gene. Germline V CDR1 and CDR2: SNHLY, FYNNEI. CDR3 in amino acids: CASSEPGGDEQYF. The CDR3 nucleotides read TGTGCCAGCAGTGAACCAGGGGGCGACGAGCAGTACTTC.

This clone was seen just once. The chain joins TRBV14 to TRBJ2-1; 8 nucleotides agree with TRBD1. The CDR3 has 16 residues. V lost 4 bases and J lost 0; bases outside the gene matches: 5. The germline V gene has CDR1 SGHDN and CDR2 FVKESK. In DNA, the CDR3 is TGTGCCAGCAGCCCCGCAGGGGGCCGCTCCTACAATGAGCAGTTCTTC. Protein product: CASSPAGGRSYNEQFF.

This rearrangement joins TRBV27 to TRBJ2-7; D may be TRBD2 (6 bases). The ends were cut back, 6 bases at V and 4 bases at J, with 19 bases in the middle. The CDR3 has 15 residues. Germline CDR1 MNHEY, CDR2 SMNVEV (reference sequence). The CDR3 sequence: CASRDNPGVLYEQYF. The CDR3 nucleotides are TGTGCCAGCAGAGACAACCCGGGAGTACTGTACGAGCAGTACTTC.

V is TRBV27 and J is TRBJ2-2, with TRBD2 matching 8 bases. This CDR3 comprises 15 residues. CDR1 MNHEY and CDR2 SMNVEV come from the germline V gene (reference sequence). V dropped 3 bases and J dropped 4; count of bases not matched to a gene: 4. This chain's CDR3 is CASSLGLGVTGELFF. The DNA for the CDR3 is TGTGCCAGCAGTTTGGGACTAGGGGTCACCGGGGAGCTGTTTTTT.

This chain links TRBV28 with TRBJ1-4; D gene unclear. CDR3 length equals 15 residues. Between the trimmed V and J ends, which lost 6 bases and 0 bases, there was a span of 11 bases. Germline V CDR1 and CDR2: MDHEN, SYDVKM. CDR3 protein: CASSPRFATNEKLFF. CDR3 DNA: TGTGCCAGCAGCCCCAGATTTGCAACTAATGAAAAACTGTTTTTT.

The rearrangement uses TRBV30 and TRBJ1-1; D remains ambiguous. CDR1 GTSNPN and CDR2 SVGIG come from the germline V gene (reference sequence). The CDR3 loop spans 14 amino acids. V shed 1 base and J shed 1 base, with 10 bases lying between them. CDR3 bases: TGTGCCTGGAGTGGTCGCGGGCGGAACACTGAAGCTTTCTTT. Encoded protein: CAWSGRGRNTEAFF.

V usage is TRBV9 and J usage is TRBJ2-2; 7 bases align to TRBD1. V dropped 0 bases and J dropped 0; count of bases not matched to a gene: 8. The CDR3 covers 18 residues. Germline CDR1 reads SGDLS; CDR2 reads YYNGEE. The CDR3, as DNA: TGTGCCAGCAGCGTAGCTATTTATGGGACAGCGAACACCGGGGAGCTGTTTTTT. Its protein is CASSVAIYGTANTGELFF. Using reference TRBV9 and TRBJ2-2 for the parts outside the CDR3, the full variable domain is DSGVTQTPKHLITATGQRVTLRCSPRSGDLSVYWYQQSLDQGLQFLIQYYNGEERAKGNILERFSAQQFPDLHSELNLSSLELGDSALYFCASSVAIYGTANTGELFFGEGSRLTVL.

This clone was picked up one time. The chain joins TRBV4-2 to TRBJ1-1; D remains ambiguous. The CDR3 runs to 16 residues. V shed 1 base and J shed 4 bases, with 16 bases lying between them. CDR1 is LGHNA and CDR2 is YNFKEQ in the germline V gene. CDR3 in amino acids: CASSQAGSGPPTEAFF. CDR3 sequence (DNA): TGTGCCAGCAGCCAAGCCGGCTCGGGTCCTCCCACTGAAGCTTTCTTT.